This TCR beta chain was recorded in a study of shared clonotypes between healthy human individuals. To note about this clone: Its antigen is as yet unknown.

This CDR3 region has 14 residues. The V gene's germline CDR1 is WSHSY and CDR2 SAAADI. The V gene lost 6 bases and the J gene lost 7 bases, with 19 bases spanning the gap. Regarding the study as a whole: Blood was the only sampled material, and tissue repertoires likely differ.

Each subset's genomic DNA was shared equally among a number of immunoSEQ plates. Clones were sequenced by immunoSEQ multiplex PCR, and TCRdb holds only the in-frame ones, with some missing. The sample lists some 500,000 clones; about 96% were seen once. This chain links TRBV10-2 with TRBJ2-7; D is unresolved. The sample consisted of naive CD4+ T cells sorted from blood. Stated subset: CD45RA+ positively selected. The clonotype was recovered from a woman in her twenties or thirties in good health. CDR3: CASSLSLNREEQYF. DNA of the CDR3: TGCGCCAGCAGCCTTTCCTTAAACAGAGAAGAGCAGTACTTC.